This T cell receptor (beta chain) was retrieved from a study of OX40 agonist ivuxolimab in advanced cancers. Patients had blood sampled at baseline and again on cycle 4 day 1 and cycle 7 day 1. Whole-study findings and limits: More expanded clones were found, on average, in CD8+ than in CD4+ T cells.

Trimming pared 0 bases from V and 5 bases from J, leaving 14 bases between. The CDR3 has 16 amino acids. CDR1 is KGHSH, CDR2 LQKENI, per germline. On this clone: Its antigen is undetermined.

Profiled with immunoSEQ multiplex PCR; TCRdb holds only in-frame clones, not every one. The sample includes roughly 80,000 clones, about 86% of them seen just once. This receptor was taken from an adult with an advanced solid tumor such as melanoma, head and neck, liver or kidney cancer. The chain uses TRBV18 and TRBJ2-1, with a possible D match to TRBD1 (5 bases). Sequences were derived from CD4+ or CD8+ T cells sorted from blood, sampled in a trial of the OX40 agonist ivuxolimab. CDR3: CASSPPVLGANNEQFF. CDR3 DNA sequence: TGTGCCAGCTCACCACCGGTTCTAGGGGCAAACAATGAGCAGTTCTTC.